This entry concerns a single T cell receptor beta chain. The data originate from a study of blood T cell repertoires in COVID-19. Looking at the study overall: Collection of acute and convalescent COVID-19 samples took place in the United States, Italy and Spain. From T cells, B-cell-depleted T cells, or PBMCs came the material, which was cDNA or gDNA.

Germline V CDR1 and CDR2: MNHEY, SVGAGI. V dropped 11 bases and J dropped 0; count of bases not matched to a gene: 2. The CDR3 sequence is 12 residues long. The authors' processing: Reference gene primers were amplified, and this amplification served to estimate nucleated cell counts. TCRdb keeps only in-frame clones here, not all; method: immunoSEQ multiplex PCR. That table supplies the V and J calls and clone size; D and trimming were determined from the DNA. The sample records more than 300,000 clones, roughly 86% being singletons. Sequenced input: peripheral blood. The V gene is TRBV6-5, the J gene TRBJ2-3; TRBD1 agrees at 7 bases. The sequence derives from a woman between 25 and 40 years old with COVID-19, enrolled during active disease. CDR3 loop: CASGGSTDTQYF. The CDR3 DNA reads TGTGCCTCAGGGGGTAGCACAGATACGCAGTATTTT.